Below, 5 T cell receptor beta chains from the same sample are listed, as sequenced in a study of shared clonotypes between healthy human individuals. Some clones are missing from TCRdb's copy, which holds only in-frame ones; the method was immunoSEQ multiplex PCR. The data show 2 million or so clones, with over 85% seen just once and roughly 0.13% held by the top ten. Sequencing was done on a sample of naive CD4+ T cells sorted from blood. The subset: CD45RA+ positively selected. The receptors stem from a man between 18 and 35 years old in good health.

A remark on this clone: Given a much more abundant clone one base away, this may be a read error. Other DNA sequences in this specimen translate into the identical CDR3. This rearrangement joins TRBV7-9 to TRBJ2-7, with a weak D call TRBD2 (6 bases). Germline V lookup: CDR1 SEHNR, CDR2 FQNEAQ (reference sequence). Trimming shortened V by 0 bases and J by 4 bases, and 7 bases separated the two germline ends. The CDR3 is made up of 13 amino acids. The CDR3 spells CASSLAGGYEQYF. In DNA form, the CDR3 reads TGTGCCAGCAGCTTAGCGGGGGGTTACGAGCAGTACTTC.

The rearrangement joins TRBV9 to TRBJ2-6; the D gene could be TRBD1 or TRBD2 (5 bases each). Trimming removed 0 bases at V and 0 bases at J, with 13 bases between. The CDR3 totals 18 residues. CDR1 is SGDLS and CDR2 is YYNGEE in the germline V gene. CDR3 coding DNA: TGTGCCAGCAGCGTAGCGGGACGGCCGTCCTCTGGGGCCAACGTCCTGACTTTC. Protein product: CASSVAGRPSSGANVLTF.

Comments on this clone: Other DNA sequences in this specimen translate into the identical CDR3. The rearrangement uses TRBV18 and TRBJ1-3, with D unresolved. V lost 1 base and J lost 0, with 4 bases in between. The CDR3 is 14 amino acids. The germline V gene has CDR1 KGHSH and CDR2 LQKENI. The CDR3 protein is CASSPQSSGNTIYF. The DNA of the CDR3 is TGTGCCAGCTCACCACAGAGCTCTGGAAACACCATATATTTT.

Points on this clone: Other DNA sequences of this sample code for an identical CDR3. The chain employs TRBV4-1 and TRBJ2-5, with 13 nucleotides matching TRBD2. Germline assignment: CDR1 MGHRA and CDR2 YSYEKL. V dropped 1 base and J dropped 2; count of bases not matched to a gene: 1. This CDR3 has 16 amino acids. CDR3 bases: TGCGCCAGCAGCCAAGGACTAGCGGGGGGTCAAGAGACCCAGTACTTC. It encodes CASSQGLAGGQETQYF.

This chain links TRBV7-8 with TRBJ2-5, with 9 bases fitting TRBD2. Germline lookup yields CDR1 SGHVS and CDR2 FQNEAQ. The CDR3 is 15 amino acids. V gave up 6 bases and J gave up 5 bases; unmatched junction bases: 10. The CDR3 loop reads CASSLSGRIGETQYF. In nucleotides, the CDR3 is TGTGCCAGCAGTCTCAGCGGGAGGATCGGGGAGACCCAGTACTTC.